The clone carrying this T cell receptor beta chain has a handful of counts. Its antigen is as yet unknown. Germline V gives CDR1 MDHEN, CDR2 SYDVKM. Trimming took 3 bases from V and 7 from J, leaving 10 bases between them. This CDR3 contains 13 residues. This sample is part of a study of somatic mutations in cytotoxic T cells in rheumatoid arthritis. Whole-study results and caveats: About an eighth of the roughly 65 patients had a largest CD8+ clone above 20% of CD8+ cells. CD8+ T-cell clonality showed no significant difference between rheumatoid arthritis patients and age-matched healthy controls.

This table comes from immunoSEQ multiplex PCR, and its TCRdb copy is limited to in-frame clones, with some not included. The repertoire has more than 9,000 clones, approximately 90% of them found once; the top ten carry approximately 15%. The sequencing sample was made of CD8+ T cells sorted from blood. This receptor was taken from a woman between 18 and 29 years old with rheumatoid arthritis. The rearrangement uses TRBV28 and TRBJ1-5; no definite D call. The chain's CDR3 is CASSLPGTQPQHF. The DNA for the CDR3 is TGTGCCAGCAGTTTGCCGGGTACCCAGCCCCAGCATTTT.